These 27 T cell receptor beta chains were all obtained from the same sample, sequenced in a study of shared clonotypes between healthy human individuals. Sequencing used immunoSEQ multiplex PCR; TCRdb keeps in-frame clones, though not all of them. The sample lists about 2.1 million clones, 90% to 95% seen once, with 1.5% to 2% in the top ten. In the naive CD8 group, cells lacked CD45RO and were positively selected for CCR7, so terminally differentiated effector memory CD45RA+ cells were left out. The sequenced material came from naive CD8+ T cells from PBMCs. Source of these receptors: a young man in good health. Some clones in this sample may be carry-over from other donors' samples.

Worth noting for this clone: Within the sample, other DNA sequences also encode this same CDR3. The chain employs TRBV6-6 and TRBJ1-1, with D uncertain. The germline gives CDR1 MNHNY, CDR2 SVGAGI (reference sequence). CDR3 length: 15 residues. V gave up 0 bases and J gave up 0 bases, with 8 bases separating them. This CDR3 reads CASSYSAGLNTEAFF. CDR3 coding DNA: TGTGCCAGCAGTTACTCGGCAGGACTGAACACTGAAGCTTTCTTT.

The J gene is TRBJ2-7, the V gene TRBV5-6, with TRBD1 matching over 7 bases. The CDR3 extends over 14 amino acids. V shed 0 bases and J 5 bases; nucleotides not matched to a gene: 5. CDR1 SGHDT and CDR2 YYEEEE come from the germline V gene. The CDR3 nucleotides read TGTGCCAGCAGCTTGGTACAGGGGATCAACGAGCAGTACTTC. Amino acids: CASSLVQGINEQYF.

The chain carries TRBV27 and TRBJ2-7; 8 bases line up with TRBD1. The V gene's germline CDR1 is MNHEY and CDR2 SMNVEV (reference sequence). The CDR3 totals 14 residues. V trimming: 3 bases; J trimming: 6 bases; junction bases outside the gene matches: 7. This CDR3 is CASSFDRGTSEQYF. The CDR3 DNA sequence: TGTGCCAGCAGTTTTGACAGGGGTACATCCGAGCAGTACTTC.

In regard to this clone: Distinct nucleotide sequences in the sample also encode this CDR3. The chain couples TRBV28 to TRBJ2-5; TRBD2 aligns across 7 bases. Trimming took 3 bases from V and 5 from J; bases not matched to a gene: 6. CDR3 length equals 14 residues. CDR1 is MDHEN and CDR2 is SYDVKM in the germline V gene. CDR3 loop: CASSLAGAGETQYF. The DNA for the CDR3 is TGTGCCAGCAGTTTGGCGGGAGCTGGGGAGACCCAGTACTTC. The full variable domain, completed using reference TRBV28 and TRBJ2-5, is DVKVTQSSRYLVKRTGEKVFLECVQDMDHENMFWYRQDPGLGLRLIYFSYDVKMKEKGDIPEGYSVSREKKERFSLILESASTNQTSMYLCASSLAGAGETQYFGPGTRLLVL.

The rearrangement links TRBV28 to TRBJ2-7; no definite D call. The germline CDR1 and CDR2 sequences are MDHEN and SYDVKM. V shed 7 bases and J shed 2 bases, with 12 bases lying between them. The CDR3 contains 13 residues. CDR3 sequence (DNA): TGTGCCAGCAAAAATATTAGGCCCTACGAGCAGTACTTC. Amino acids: CASKNIRPYEQYF.

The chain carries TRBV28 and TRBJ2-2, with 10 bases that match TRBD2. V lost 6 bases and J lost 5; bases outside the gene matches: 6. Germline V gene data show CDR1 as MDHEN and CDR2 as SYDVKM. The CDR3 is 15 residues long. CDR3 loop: CASSIAGGSTGELFF. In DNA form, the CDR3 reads TGTGCCAGCAGCATAGCGGGAGGTTCGACCGGGGAGCTGTTTTTT.

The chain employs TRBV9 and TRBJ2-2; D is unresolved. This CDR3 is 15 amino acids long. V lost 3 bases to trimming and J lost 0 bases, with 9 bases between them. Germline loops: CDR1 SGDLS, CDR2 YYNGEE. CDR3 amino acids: CASSDTHANTGELFF. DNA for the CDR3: TGTGCCAGCAGCGACACACACGCGAACACCGGGGAGCTGTTTTTT.

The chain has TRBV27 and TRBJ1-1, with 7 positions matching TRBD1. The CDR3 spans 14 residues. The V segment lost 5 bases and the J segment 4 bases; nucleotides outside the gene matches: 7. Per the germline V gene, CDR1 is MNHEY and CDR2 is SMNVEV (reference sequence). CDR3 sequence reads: CASSHTGAGTEAFF. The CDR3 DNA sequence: TGTGCCAGCAGTCACACAGGGGCCGGCACTGAAGCTTTCTTT.

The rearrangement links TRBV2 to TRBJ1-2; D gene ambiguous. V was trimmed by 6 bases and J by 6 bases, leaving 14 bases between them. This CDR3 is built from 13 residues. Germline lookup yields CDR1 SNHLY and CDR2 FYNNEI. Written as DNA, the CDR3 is TGTGCCAGCAGGGGAAGAGCCGTGGATGGCTACACCTTC. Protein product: CASRGRAVDGYTF. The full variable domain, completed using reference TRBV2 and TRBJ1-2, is EPEVTQTPSHQVTQMGQEVILRCVPISNHLYFYWYRQILGQKVEFLVSFYNNEISEKSEIFDDQFSVERPDGSNFTLKIRSTKLEDSAMYFCASRGRAVDGYTFGSGTRLTVV.

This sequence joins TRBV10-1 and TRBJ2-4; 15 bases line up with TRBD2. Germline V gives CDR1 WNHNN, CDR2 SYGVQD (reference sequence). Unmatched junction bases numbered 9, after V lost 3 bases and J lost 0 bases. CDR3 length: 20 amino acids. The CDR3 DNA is TGCGCCAGCAGTGACTCGGGACTAGCGGGAGGCTCACTAGCCAAAAACATTCAGTACTTC. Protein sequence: CASSDSGLAGGSLAKNIQYF.

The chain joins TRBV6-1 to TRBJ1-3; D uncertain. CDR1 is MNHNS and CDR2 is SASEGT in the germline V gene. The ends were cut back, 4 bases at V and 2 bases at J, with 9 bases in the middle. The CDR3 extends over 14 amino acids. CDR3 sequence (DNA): TGTGCCAGCAGTGCCCGGGGAGCTGGAAACACCATATATTTT. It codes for CASSARGAGNTIYF.

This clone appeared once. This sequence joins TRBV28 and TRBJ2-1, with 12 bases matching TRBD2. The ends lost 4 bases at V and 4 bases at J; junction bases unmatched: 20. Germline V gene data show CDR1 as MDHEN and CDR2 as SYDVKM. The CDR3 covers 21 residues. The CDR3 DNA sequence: TGTGCCAGCAGTTATCCTGAGGGACTAGCGGGTCCGGTCACTGGATACAATGAGCAGTTCTTC. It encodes CASSYPEGLAGPVTGYNEQFF.

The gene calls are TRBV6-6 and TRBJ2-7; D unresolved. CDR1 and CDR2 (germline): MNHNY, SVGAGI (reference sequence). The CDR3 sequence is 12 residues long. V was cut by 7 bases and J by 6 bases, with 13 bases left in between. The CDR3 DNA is TGTGCCAGCATCTCAACCTTCTCCGAGCAGTACTTC. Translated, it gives CASISTFSEQYF.

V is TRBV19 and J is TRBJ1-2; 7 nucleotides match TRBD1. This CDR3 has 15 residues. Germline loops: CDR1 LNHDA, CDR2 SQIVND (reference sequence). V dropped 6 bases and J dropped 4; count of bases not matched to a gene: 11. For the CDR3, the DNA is TGTGCCAGTAGCAGAACTCGGGACAGCATCTATGGCTACACCTTC. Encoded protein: CASSRTRDSIYGYTF. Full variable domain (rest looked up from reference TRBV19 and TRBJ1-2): DGGITQSPKYLFRKEGQNVTLSCEQNLNHDAMYWYRQDPGQGLRLIYYSQIVNDFQKGDIAEGYSVSREKKESFPLTVTSAQKNPTAFYLCASSRTRDSIYGYTFGSGTRLTVV.

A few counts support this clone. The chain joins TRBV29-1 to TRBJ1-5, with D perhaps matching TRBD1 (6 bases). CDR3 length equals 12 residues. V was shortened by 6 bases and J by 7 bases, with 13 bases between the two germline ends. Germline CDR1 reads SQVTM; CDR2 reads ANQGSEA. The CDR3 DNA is TGCAGCGTCGCCACAGGGATCCAGCCCCAGCATTTT. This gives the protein CSVATGIQPQHF.

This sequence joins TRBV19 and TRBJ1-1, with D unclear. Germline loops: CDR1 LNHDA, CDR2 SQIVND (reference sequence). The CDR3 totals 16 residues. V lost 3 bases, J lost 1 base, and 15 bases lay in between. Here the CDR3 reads CASSIHSGLRNTEAFF. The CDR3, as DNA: TGTGCCAGTAGTATCCACAGCGGCTTAAGGAACACTGAAGCTTTCTTT.

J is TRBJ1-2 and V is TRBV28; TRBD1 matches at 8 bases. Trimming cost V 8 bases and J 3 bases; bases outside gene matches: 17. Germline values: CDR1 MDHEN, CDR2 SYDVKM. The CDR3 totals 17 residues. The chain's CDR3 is CASSVAGGPKVHYGYTF. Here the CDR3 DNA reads TGTGCCAGCTCAGTGGCAGGGGGCCCCAAGGTGCACTATGGCTACACCTTC.

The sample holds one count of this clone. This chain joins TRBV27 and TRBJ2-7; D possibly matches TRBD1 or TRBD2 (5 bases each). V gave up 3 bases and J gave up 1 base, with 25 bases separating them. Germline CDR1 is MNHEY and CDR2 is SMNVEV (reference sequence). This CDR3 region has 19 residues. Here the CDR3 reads CASSFLPGPGPPLSYEQYF. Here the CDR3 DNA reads TGTGCCAGCAGTTTCCTTCCGGGACCCGGCCCCCCCCTGTCCTACGAGCAGTACTTC.

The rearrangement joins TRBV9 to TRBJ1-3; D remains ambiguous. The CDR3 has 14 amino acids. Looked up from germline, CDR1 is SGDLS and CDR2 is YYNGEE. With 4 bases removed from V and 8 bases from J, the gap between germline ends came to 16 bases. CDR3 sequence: CASSPQGGSDTIYF. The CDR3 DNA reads TGTGCCAGCAGCCCCCAAGGAGGGTCGGACACCATATATTTT.

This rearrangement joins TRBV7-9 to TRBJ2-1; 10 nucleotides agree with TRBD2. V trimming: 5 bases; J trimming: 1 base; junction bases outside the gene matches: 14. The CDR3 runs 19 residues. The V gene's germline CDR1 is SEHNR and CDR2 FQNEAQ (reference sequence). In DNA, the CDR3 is TGTGCCAGCAGCCCGGGGACTAGCGAATCGCAATTATCCTACAATGAGCAGTTCTTC. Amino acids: CASSPGTSESQLSYNEQFF.

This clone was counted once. The CDR3 DNA reads as TGTGCCAGCAGCGTAATCCTAGCAGGTGAGCAGTTCTTC. Translation: CASSVILAGEQFF. The chain is built from TRBV9 and TRBJ2-1, with D perhaps matching TRBD2 (5 bases). V was pared by 1 base and J by 9 bases, with 11 bases between. The CDR3 runs 13 residues. Per germline, CDR1 SGDLS and CDR2 YYNGEE.

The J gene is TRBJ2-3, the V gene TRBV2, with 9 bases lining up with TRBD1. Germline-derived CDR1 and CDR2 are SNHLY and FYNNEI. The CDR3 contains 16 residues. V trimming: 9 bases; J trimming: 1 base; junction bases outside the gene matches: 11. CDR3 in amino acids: CARGGQGPSGTDTQYF. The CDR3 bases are TGTGCCAGAGGGGGACAGGGCCCCAGTGGCACAGATACGCAGTATTTT.

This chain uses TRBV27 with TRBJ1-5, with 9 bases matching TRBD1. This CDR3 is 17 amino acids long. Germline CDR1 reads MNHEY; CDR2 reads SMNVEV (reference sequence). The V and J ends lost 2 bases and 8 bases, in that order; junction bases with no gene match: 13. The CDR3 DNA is TGTGCCAGCAGTTTAGGGGTGGGTGGGGGACAGGGCGAGCCCCAGCATTTT. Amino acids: CASSLGVGGGQGEPQHF.

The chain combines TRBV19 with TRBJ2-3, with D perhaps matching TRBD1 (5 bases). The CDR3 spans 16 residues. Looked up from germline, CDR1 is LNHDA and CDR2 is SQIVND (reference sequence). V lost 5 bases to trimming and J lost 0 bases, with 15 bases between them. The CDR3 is CASSVRTPVSTDTQYF. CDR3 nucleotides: TGTGCCAGTAGTGTGAGGACACCAGTGAGCACAGATACGCAGTATTTT. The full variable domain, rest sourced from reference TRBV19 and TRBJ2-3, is DGGITQSPKYLFRKEGQNVTLSCEQNLNHDAMYWYRQDPGQGLRLIYYSQIVNDFQKGDIAEGYSVSREKKESFPLTVTSAQKNPTAFYLCASSVRTPVSTDTQYFGPGTRLTVL.

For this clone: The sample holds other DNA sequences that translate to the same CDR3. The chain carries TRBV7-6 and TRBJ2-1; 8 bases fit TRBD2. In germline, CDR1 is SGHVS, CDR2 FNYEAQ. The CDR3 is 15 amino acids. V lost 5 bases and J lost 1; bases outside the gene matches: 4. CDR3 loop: CASSPLAVSYNEQFF. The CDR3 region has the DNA TGTGCCAGCAGCCCACTAGCGGTTTCCTACAATGAGCAGTTCTTC.

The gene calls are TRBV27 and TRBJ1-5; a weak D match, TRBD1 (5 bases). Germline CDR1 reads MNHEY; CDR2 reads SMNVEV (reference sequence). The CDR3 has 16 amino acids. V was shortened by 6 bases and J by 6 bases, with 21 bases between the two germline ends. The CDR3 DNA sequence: TGTGCCAGCAGCCAGTTCTCCCAGGGAGGTGGTCAGCCCCAGCATTTT. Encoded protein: CASSQFSQGGGQPQHF.

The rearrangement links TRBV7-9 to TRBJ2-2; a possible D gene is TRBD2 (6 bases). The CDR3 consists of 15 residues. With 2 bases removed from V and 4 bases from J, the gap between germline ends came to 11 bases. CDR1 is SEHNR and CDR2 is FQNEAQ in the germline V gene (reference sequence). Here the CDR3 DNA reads TGTGCCAGCAGCTTAAGGGAGGAGAGCACCGGGGAGCTGTTTTTT. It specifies CASSLREESTGELFF.